A selection of T cell receptor beta chains follows, all from one sample in a study of blood T cell repertoires in COVID-19. Profiling relied on immunoSEQ multiplex PCR, and the TCRdb table lists in-frame clones only, not all of them. Of over 250,000 clones detected, around 86% appear once; the ten largest clones hold roughly 15%. The sequenced sample consisted of peripheral blood. All receptors derive from a human donor in a cohort sampled during active COVID-19. Both conserved end residues are part of each CDR3. Fields, in order: V gene, J gene, D gene, CDR3 length, clone size, CDR3 DNA, CDR3 protein. The D gene is left open where the match is weak. Rows may omit the clone size; those that give it use once, few, many or a size class.

V: TRBV2
J: TRBJ1-4
D: TRBD1
length: 14
size: NA
DNA: TGTGCCAGCAGTAGACAGGGCACTAATGAAAAACTGTTTTTT
CDR3: CASSRQGTNEKLFF

V: TRBV28
J: TRBJ1-4
D: TRBD1
length: 12
size: NA
DNA: TGTGCCAGCAAACAGGGGAATGAAAAACTGTTTTTT
CDR3: CASKQGNEKLFF

V: TRBV28
J: TRBJ2-4
D: TRBD2
length: 16
size: NA
DNA: TGTGCCAGCAGTGCCACTAGCGCGCTAGCCAAAAACATTCAGTACTTC
CDR3: CASSATSALAKNIQYF

V: TRBV2
J: TRBJ2-5
D: NA
length: 13
size: NA
DNA: TGTGCCAGCAGTGTATGGGGCCTTGAGACCCAGTACTTC
CDR3: CASSVWGLETQYF

V: TRBV2
J: TRBJ2-4
D: TRBD1
length: 14
size: NA
DNA: TGTGCCAGCAGATTATCTCGACAGGGGGACATTCAGTACTTC
CDR3: CASRLSRQGDIQYF

V: TRBV10-3
J: TRBJ1-1
D: TRBD1
length: 14
size: once
DNA: TGTGCCATCAGTGATGACAGGGGTAACACTGAAGCTTTCTTT
CDR3: CAISDDRGNTEAFF

V: TRBV9
J: TRBJ2-2
D: NA
length: 16
size: NA
DNA: TGTGCCAGCAGCCCCCTGGCAGGGATGAACACCGGGGAGCTGTTTTTT
CDR3: CASSPLAGMNTGELFF

V: TRBV6-5
J: TRBJ1-1
D: NA
length: 16
size: NA
DNA: TGTGCCAGCAGTTACGGCAGGGGTCTACCAGGGAAGGAAGCTTTCTTT
CDR3: CASSYGRGLPGKEAFF

V: TRBV13
J: TRBJ2-2
D: TRBD2
length: 15
size: NA
DNA: TGTGCCAGCAGCTTCGGACTAGCGGGAGCCGGGGAGCTGTTTTTT
CDR3: CASSFGLAGAGELFF

V: TRBV5-1
J: TRBJ1-2
D: NA
length: 13
size: NA
DNA: TGCGCCAGCAGCTTGGCAGTACGGGGTCGCTACACCTTC
CDR3: CASSLAVRGRYTF

V: TRBV7-9
J: TRBJ2-1
D: NA
length: 15
size: NA
DNA: TGTGCCAGCAGGCCCAGCGGTAATCCTTACAATGAGCAGTTCTTC
CDR3: CASRPSGNPYNEQFF

V: TRBV4-2
J: TRBJ2-7
D: TRBD2
length: 17
size: NA
DNA: TGTGCCAGCAGCCAAGAATTGGTAACTAGCGTGACCTACGAGCAGTACTTC
CDR3: CASSQELVTSVTYEQYF

V: TRBV5-1
J: TRBJ2-1
D: TRBD2
length: 19
size: NA
DNA: TGCGCCAGCAGCTTGGCACTAGCGGGAGGGCGGAACGCCTACAATGAGCAGTTCTTC
CDR3: CASSLALAGGRNAYNEQFF

V: TRBV7-6
J: TRBJ1-4
D: TRBD1
length: 14
size: NA
DNA: TGTGCCAGCAGCTTTGGGACAGGAAGTGAAAAACTGTTTTTT
CDR3: CASSFGTGSEKLFF

V: TRBV6-5
J: TRBJ1-1
D: NA
length: 13
size: NA
DNA: TGTGCCGGATCCTCACGGGGGGACACTGAAGCTTTCTTT
CDR3: CAGSSRGDTEAFF

V: TRBV18
J: TRBJ2-1
D: NA
length: 13
size: NA
DNA: TGTGCCAGCTCACCGAGAGGGATGGATGAGCAGTTCTTC
CDR3: CASSPRGMDEQFF

V: TRBV9
J: TRBJ2-2
D: NA
length: 14
size: NA
DNA: TGTGCCAGCAGCCCTCAAATACTAGGCGGGGAGCTGTTTTTT
CDR3: CASSPQILGGELFF

V: TRBV4-2
J: TRBJ1-1
D: TRBD1
length: 15
size: NA
DNA: TGTGCCAGCAGCCTAAGCGGGACAGGGGCATATGAAGCTTTCTTT
CDR3: CASSLSGTGAYEAFF

V: TRBV9
J: TRBJ2-1
D: TRBD2
length: 16
size: NA
DNA: TGTGCCAGCAGCGTAGCGGTAGCGGGAGTCTGGAATGAGCAGTTCTTC
CDR3: CASSVAVAGVWNEQFF

V: TRBV18
J: TRBJ2-3
D: NA
length: 15
size: NA
DNA: TGTGCCAGCTCACCACAGGCGGGGCTCACAGATACGCAGTATTTT
CDR3: CASSPQAGLTDTQYF

V: TRBV19
J: TRBJ1-6
D: NA
length: 14
size: NA
DNA: TGTGCCAGCAGGGCGGACGTTCTAGATTCACCCCTCCACTTT
CDR3: CASRADVLDSPLHF

V: TRBV15
J: TRBJ1-1
D: NA
length: 15
size: NA
DNA: TGTGCCACCAGCAGAGATGTTCAGGGAAAAACTGAAGCTTTCTTT
CDR3: CATSRDVQGKTEAFF

V: TRBV7-3
J: TRBJ1-1
D: NA
length: 13
size: NA
DNA: TGTGCCAGCAGCTTAACTCGTGGGAGGGAAGCTTTCTTT
CDR3: CASSLTRGREAFF

V: TRBV9
J: TRBJ1-4
D: NA
length: 14
size: NA
DNA: TGTGCCAGCAGCGTCGACAGCCTGGGTGAAAAACTGTTTTTT
CDR3: CASSVDSLGEKLFF

V: TRBV14
J: TRBJ2-7
D: TRBD2
length: 20
size: few
DNA: TGTGCCAGCAGCCAAGGATTGGTTTCCCCTAGACTAGCGGGCTCCTACGAGCAGTACTTC
CDR3: CASSQGLVSPRLAGSYEQYF

V: TRBV9
J: TRBJ1-3
D: NA
length: 16
size: NA
DNA: TGTGCCAGCAGCGCCCGGGAGGGGGTGATTGGAAACACCATATATTTT
CDR3: CASSAREGVIGNTIYF

V: TRBV4-1
J: TRBJ1-1
D: NA
length: 14
size: NA
DNA: TGCGCCAGCAGCCAAGACTACATCGGGGGGGAAGCTTTCTTT
CDR3: CASSQDYIGGEAFF

V: TRBV28
J: TRBJ2-7
D: TRBD1
length: 20
size: NA
DNA: TGTGCCAGCAGTTGGCCCCTCTTTCCGGGACAGGCCGTCAAAAGCTACGAGCAGTACTTC
CDR3: CASSWPLFPGQAVKSYEQYF

V: TRBV2
J: TRBJ1-2
D: TRBD1
length: 17
size: NA
DNA: TGTGCCAGCAGGGGCCGGACAGGGAGGATGAGTCTTTATGGCTACACCTTC
CDR3: CASRGRTGRMSLYGYTF

V: TRBV19
J: TRBJ2-3
D: TRBD2
length: 15
size: NA
DNA: TGTGCCAGTAGATCTAGCGGGAGAGTTGCAGATACGCAGTATTTT
CDR3: CASRSSGRVADTQYF

V: TRBV9
J: TRBJ2-1
D: TRBD2
length: 15
size: NA
DNA: TGTGCCAGCAGCGCGGGACTAGCGGGAGTCAATGAGCAGTTCTTC
CDR3: CASSAGLAGVNEQFF

V: TRBV6-6
J: TRBJ2-3
D: NA
length: 12
size: NA
DNA: TGTGCCAGCAGTTACTCGACAAGCGGTGGGTATTTT
CDR3: CASSYSTSGGYF

V: TRBV27
J: TRBJ2-2
D: TRBD1
length: 17
size: NA
DNA: TGTGCCAGCAGTTCATCCGCCGGGACAGGGGTCGCCGGGGAGCTGTTTTTT
CDR3: CASSSSAGTGVAGELFF

V: TRBV28
J: TRBJ1-5
D: NA
length: 11
size: few
DNA: TGTGCCAGCAGTCTCAATCAGCCCCAGCATTTT
CDR3: CASSLNQPQHF

V: TRBV12-3/TRBV12-4
J: TRBJ1-6
D: NA
length: 13
size: NA
DNA: TGTGCCAGCAGTCTTGCGGTAGATTCTCCCCTCCACTTT
CDR3: CASSLAVDSPLHF